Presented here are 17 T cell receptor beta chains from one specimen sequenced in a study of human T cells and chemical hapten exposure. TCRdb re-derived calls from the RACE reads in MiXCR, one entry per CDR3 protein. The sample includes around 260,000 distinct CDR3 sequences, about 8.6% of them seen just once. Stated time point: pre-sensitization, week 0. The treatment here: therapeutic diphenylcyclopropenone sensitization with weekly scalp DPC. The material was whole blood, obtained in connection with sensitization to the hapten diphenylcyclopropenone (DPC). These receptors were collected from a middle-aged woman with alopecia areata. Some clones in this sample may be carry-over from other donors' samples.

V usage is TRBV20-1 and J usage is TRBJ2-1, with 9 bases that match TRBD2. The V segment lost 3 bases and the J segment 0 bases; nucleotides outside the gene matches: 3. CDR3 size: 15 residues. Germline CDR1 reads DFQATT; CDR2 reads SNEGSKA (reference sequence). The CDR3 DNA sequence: TGCAGTGCTAGTCTAGCGGGAAGCTCCTACAATGAGCAGTTCTTC. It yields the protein CSASLAGSSYNEQFF.

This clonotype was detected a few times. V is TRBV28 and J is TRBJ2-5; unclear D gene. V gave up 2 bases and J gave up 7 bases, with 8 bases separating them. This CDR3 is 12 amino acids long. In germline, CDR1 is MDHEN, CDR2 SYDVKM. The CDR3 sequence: CASSLGFGTQYF. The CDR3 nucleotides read TGTGCCAGCAGTTTAGGATTCGGGACCCAGTACTTC.

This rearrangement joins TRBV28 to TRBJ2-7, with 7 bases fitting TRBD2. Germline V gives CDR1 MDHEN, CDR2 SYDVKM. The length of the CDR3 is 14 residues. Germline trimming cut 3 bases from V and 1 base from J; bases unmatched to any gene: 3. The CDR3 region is CASSLKGGSYEQYF. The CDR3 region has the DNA TGTGCCAGCAGTTTGAAGGGAGGGTCCTACGAGCAGTACTTC.

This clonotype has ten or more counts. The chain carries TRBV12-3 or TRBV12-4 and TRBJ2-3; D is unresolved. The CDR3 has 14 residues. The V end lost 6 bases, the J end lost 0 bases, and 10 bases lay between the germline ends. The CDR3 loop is CASRSITSTDTQYF. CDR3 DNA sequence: TGTGCCAGCAGGTCAATAACCAGCACAGATACGCAGTATTTT.

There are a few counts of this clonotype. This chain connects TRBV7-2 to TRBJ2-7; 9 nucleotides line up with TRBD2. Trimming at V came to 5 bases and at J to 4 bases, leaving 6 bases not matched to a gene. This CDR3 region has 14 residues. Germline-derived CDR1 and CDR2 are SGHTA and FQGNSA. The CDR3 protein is CASSASGRRYEQYF. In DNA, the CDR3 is TGTGCCAGCAGCGCCAGCGGGAGGAGGTACGAGCAGTACTTC. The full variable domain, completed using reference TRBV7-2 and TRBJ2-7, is GAGVSQSPSNKVTEKGKDVELRCDPISGHTALYWYRQSLGQGLEFLIYFQGNSAPDKSGLPSDRFSAERTGGSVSTLTIQRTQQEDSAVYLCASSASGRRYEQYFGPGTRLTVT.

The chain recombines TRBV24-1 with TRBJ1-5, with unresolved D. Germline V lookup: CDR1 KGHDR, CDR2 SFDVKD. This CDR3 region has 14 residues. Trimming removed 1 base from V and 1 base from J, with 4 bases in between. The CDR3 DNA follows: TGTGCCACCAGTGATTTCAACAGCAATCAGCCCCAGCATTTT. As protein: CATSDFNSNQPQHF.

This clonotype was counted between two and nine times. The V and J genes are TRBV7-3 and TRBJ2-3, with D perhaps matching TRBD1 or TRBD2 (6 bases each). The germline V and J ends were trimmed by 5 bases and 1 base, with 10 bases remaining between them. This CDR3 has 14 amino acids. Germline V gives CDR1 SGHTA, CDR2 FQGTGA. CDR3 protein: CASSRRGGTDTQYF. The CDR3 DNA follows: TGTGCCAGCAGCCGGAGGGGGGGCACAGATACGCAGTATTTT.

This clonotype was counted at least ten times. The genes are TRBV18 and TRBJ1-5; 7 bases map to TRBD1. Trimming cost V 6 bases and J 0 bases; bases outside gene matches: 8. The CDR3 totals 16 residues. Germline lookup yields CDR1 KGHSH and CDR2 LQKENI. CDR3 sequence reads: CASSPPGGHSNQPQHF. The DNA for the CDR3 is TGTGCCAGCTCTCCCCCAGGGGGACATAGCAATCAGCCCCAGCATTTT.

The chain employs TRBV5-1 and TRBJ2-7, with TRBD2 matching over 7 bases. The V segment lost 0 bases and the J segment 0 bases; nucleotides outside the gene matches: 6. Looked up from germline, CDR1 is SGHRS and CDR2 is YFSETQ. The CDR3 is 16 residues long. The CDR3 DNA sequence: TGCGCCAGCAGCTTGGAGGGACTATCCTACTCCTACGAGCAGTACTTC. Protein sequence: CASSLEGLSYSYEQYF.

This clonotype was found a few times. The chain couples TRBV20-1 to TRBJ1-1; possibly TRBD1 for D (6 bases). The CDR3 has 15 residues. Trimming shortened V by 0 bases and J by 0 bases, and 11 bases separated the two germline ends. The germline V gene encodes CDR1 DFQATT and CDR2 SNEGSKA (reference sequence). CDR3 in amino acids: CSARDEGHMNTEAFF. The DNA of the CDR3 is TGCAGTGCTAGAGATGAGGGACACATGAACACTGAAGCTTTCTTT.

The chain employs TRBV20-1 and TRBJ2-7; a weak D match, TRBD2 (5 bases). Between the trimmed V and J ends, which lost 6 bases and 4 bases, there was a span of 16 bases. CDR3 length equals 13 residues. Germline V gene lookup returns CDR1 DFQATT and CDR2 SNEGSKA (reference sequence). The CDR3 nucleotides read TGCAGTGCCGACACCGGGATGGTTTACGAGCAGTACTTC. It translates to CSADTGMVYEQYF.

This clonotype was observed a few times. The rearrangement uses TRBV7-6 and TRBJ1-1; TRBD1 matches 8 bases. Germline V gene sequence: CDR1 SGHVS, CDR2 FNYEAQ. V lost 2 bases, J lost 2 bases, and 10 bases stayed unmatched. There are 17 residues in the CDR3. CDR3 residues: CASSLTDRGRLNTEAFF. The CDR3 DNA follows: TGTGCCAGCAGCTTAACCGACAGGGGCCGCCTTAACACTGAAGCTTTCTTT.

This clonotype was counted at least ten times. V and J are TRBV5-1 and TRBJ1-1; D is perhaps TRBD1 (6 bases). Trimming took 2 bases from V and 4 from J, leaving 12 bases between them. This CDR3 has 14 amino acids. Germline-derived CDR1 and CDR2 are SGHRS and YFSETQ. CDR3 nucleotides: TGCGCCAGCAGCTTCGCGGGGGCGGGCACTGAAGCTTTCTTT. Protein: CASSFAGAGTEAFF.

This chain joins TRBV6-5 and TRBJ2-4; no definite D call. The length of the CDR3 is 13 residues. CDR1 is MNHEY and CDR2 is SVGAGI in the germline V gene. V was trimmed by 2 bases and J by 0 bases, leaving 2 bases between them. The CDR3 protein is CASSYGAKNIQYF. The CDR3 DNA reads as TGTGCCAGCAGTTACGGAGCCAAAAACATTCAGTACTTC.

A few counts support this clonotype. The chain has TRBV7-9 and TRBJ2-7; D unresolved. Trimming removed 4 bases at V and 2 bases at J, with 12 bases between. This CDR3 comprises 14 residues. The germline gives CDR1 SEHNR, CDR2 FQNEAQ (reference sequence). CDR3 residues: CASSSLAMAYEQYF. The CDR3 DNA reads TGTGCCAGCAGCTCCCTGGCCATGGCCTACGAGCAGTACTTC.

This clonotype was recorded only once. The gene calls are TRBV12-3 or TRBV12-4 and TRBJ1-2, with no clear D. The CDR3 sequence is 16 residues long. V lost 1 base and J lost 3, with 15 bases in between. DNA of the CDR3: TGTGCCAGCAGTTTAGGCGGACGGACTGCTGACTATGGCTACACCTTC. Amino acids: CASSLGGRTADYGYTF.

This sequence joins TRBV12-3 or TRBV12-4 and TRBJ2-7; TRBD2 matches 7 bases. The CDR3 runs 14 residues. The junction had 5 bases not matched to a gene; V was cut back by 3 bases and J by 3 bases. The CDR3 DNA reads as TGTGCCAGCAGTTTGTCTAGCGGAATCTACGAGCAGTACTTC. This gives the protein CASSLSSGIYEQYF.